The rows below give T cell receptor beta chains drawn from one sample of a study of neurological immune-mediated disorders. MiXCR, run by TCRdb on the 5' RACE reads, gives a single entry per CDR3 protein. The data contain fewer than 40,000 distinct CDR3 sequences, roughly 15% of them singletons. Sequencing was done on a sample of CD4+ T cells from blood. These receptors were collected from a female donor with HTLV-1-associated myelopathy (HAM/TSP). CDR3s include the opening cysteine and the closing phenylalanine or tryptophan. The D gene is left open where the match is weak. Some rows mark clone size as missing; the rest say once, few, many or name a class of expanded clone.

cdr3_aa | cdr3_nt | d_call | j_call | v_call | clone_size
CASSPLGDTTGELFF | TGCGCCAGCAGCCCCTTGGGGGACACTACCGGGGAGCTGTTTTTT | - | TRBJ2-2 | TRBV5-1 | many
CASSFSNRGEKLFF | TGTGCCAGTAGTTTCTCGAACAGGGGTGAAAAACTGTTTTTT | TRBD1 | TRBJ1-4 | TRBV19 | many
CASSLSELVETQYF | TGTGCCAGCAGCTTATCCGAGCTCGTGGAGACCCAGTACTTC | - | TRBJ2-5 | TRBV11-1 | many
CSARESNTGELFF | TGCAGTGCTAGGGAATCGAACACCGGGGAGCTGTTTTTT | - | TRBJ2-2 | TRBV20-1 | many
CASSFYICSARGDWGYEQYF | - | - | TRBJ2-7 | TRBV7-3 | -
CASRSREKNNEKLFF | TGTGCCAGCAGGTCTAGGGAAAAGAATAATGAAAAACTGTTTTTT | - | TRBJ1-4 | TRBV6-5 | -
CASSLAGGDRPFF | TGTGCCAGCAGCTTAGCGGGGGGGGACAGGCCGTTCTTC | - | TRBJ2-1 | TRBV11-2 | many
CASSLDGPSYNEQFF | TGTGCCAGCAGCTTAGATGGCCCCTCCTACAATGAGCAGTTCTTC | - | TRBJ2-1 | TRBV7-2 | many
CASSSTGGRDQPQHF | TGCGCCAGCAGCTCGACAGGGGGGAGAGATCAGCCCCAGCATTTT | TRBD1 | TRBJ1-5 | TRBV5-1 | many
CASSFYICSARQQITDTQYF | - | - | TRBJ2-3 | TRBV7-9 | -
CASSQESSTREQYF | TGTGCCAGCAGCCAAGAAAGCTCCACGAGGGAGCAGTACTTC | - | TRBJ2-7 | TRBV4-2 | many
CASSLAGGGTDTQYF | TGTGCCAGCAGCTTGGCGGGAGGAGGCACAGATACGCAGTATTTT | TRBD2 | TRBJ2-3 | TRBV5-4 | many
CSVVDRGHRETQYF | TGCAGCGTCGTGGACAGGGGGCATAGAGAGACCCAGTACTTC | TRBD1 | TRBJ2-5 | TRBV29-1 | medium-sized
CSATLGGRPEQFF | TGCAGTGCTACCCTCGGCGGGAGGCCCGAGCAGTTCTTC | TRBD2 | TRBJ2-1 | TRBV20-1 | many
CASSPAGGINTEDLFF | TGTGCCAGCAGTCCAGCGGGGGGGATCAACACCGAGGATCTGTTTTTT | TRBD2 | TRBJ2-2 | TRBV11-2 | -
CASSLAPPSTDTQYF | TGTGCCAGCAGCTTAGCCCCACCTAGCACAGATACGCAGTATTTT | - | TRBJ2-3 | TRBV7-2 | large